The entry below gives a single T cell receptor (beta chain) sequence along with its context. The data are from a study of blood T cell repertoires in COVID-19. Trimming shortened V by 4 bases and J by 7 bases, and 8 bases separated the two germline ends. Looked up from germline, CDR1 is LGHDT and CDR2 is YNNKEL (reference sequence). The length of the CDR3 is 11 residues. This table comes from immunoSEQ multiplex PCR, and its TCRdb copy is limited to in-frame clones, with some not included. The table lists around 180,000 clones, around 83% of them singletons, with over 1.5% in the top ten. The chain joins TRBV3-1 (or the pseudogene TRBV3-2) to TRBJ2-7; no firm D call. The sequenced sample consisted of peripheral blood. The TCR was taken from a human donor in a cohort sampled during active COVID-19. CDR3 coding DNA: TGTGCCAGCAGCCCCTCCAGGGAGCAGTACTTC. Amino acid sequence: CASSPSREQYF.